These 14 T cell receptor beta chains were all obtained from the same sample, sequenced in a study of human T cells and chemical hapten exposure. TCRdb independently ran MiXCR on the RACE reads; one entry per CDR3 protein. The profile shows roughly 38,000 distinct CDR3 sequences, over 7.5% of them singletons. Documented time point: patch test 3, about 24 weeks after DPC sensitization. Treatment denoted: therapeutic diphenylcyclopropenone sensitization with weekly scalp DPC. The template was total RNA from unfractionated whole blood. The sample was whole blood, taken in connection with sensitization to the hapten diphenylcyclopropenone (DPC). These receptors were obtained from a man aged 50 to 59 with alopecia areata. Some clones in this sample may be carry-over from other donors' samples.

This clonotype was seen a handful of times. The V gene is TRBV29-1, the J gene TRBJ1-5; 7 bases fit TRBD1. This CDR3 spans 13 amino acids. Looked up from germline, CDR1 is SQVTM and CDR2 is ANQGSEA. With 6 bases clipped from V and 2 bases from J, the junction kept 4 bases outside the gene matches. The CDR3 sequence: CSVTQGRNQPQHF. DNA of the CDR3: TGCAGCGTGACACAGGGGCGCAATCAGCCCCAGCATTTT. The variable domain in full, completed from reference TRBV29-1 and TRBJ1-5, reads SAVISQKPSRDICQRGTSLTIQCQVDSQVTMMFWYRQQPGQSLTLIATANQGSEATYESGFVIDKFPISRPNLTFSTLTVSNMSPEDSSIYLCSVTQGRNQPQHFGDGTRLSIL.

This clonotype was detected only a few times. The chain joins TRBV9 to TRBJ2-3; D is possibly TRBD2 (6 bases). Germline-derived CDR1 and CDR2 are SGDLS and YYNGEE. Trimming left V 0 bases short and J 5 bases short, with 16 bases between. The length of the CDR3 is 16 residues. The CDR3 protein is CASSVGGTGAGDTQYF. CDR3 nucleotide sequence: TGTGCCAGCAGCGTAGGAGGCACGGGAGCGGGAGATACGCAGTATTTT.

This clonotype was found many times. The rearrangement links TRBV12-3 or TRBV12-4 to TRBJ2-1; 11 nucleotides match TRBD2. The CDR3 is 15 amino acids. V shed 2 bases and J 8 bases; nucleotides not matched to a gene: 5. The chain's CDR3 is CASSLSLAGVDEQFF. CDR3 sequence (DNA): TGTGCCAGCAGTTTATCACTAGCGGGAGTGGATGAGCAGTTCTTC.

This clonotype was counted many times. This chain uses TRBV5-1 with TRBJ2-5, with D maybe TRBD2 (5 bases). Trimming removed 2 bases at V and 4 bases at J, with 15 bases between. Germline assignment: CDR1 SGHRS and CDR2 YFSETQ. The CDR3 extends over 15 amino acids. For the CDR3, the DNA is TGCGCCAGCAGCTTTGCTGAGGGAAGAGGAGAGACCCAGTACTTC. Translated, it gives CASSFAEGRGETQYF.

This clonotype was counted ten times or more. The chain joins TRBV2 to TRBJ2-1; D is uncertain. The CDR3 runs to 11 residues. The V and J ends lost 6 bases and 6 bases respectively, with 6 bases between them. The germline V gene has CDR1 SNHLY and CDR2 FYNNEI. The CDR3 DNA reads as TGTGCCAGCAGCCGGCTCAATGAGCAGTTCTTC. This translates into CASSRLNEQFF.

This clonotype was observed at least ten times. The chain uses TRBV28 and TRBJ2-7; 9 nucleotides agree with TRBD2. Germline values: CDR1 MDHEN, CDR2 SYDVKM. The CDR3 sequence is 15 residues long. The V segment lost 1 base and the J segment 3 bases; nucleotides outside the gene matches: 4. The CDR3 coding sequence is TGTGCCAGCAGTTTATTCGGTAGCGGGAGCTACGAGCAGTACTTC. Translating gives CASSLFGSGSYEQYF. The full variable domain, in which reference TRBV28 and TRBJ2-7 provide the parts outside the CDR3, is DVKVTQSSRYLVKRTGEKVFLECVQDMDHENMFWYRQDPGLGLRLIYFSYDVKMKEKGDIPEGYSVSREKKERFSLILESASTNQTSMYLCASSLFGSGSYEQYFGPGTRLTVT.

Many counts were recorded for this clonotype. This CDR3 reads CASSLMGQGNYEQYF. In DNA form, the CDR3 reads TGTGCCAGCAGCCTGATGGGACAGGGTAACTACGAGCAGTACTTC. The chain has TRBV6-5 and TRBJ2-7, with 9 nucleotides matching TRBD1. This CDR3 comprises 15 residues. Trimming removed 6 bases from V and 3 bases from J; junction bases left unmatched: 9. Per germline, CDR1 MNHEY and CDR2 SVGAGI.

The chain employs TRBV12-3 or TRBV12-4 and TRBJ1-6, with 8 bases matching TRBD1. V was pared by 7 bases and J by 9 bases, with 8 bases of the junction left unmatched. This CDR3 comprises 14 residues. CDR3 sequence reads: CASTRGQGSSPLHF. As DNA, the CDR3 is TGTGCCAGCACCCGTGGACAGGGCAGTTCACCCCTCCACTTT.

This clonotype appeared many times. The J gene is TRBJ2-7, the V gene TRBV6-2 or TRBV6-3; 11 nucleotides match TRBD1. With V trimmed by 6 bases and J by 6 bases, 19 bases remained unmatched. Germline V gene data show CDR1 as MNHEY and CDR2 as SVGEGT. The CDR3 runs 18 residues. This CDR3 is CASSDRPHGTGGLGEQYF. The CDR3 region has the DNA TGTGCCAGCAGCGACCGACCACACGGGACAGGGGGTCTCGGCGAGCAGTACTTC.

This clonotype has at least ten counts. The rearrangement uses TRBV6-5 and TRBJ1-1, with a possible D match to TRBD1 (5 bases). There are 14 residues in the CDR3. Germline CDR1 and CDR2: MNHEY and SVGAGI. The V end lost 8 bases, the J end lost 0 bases, and 13 bases lay between the germline ends. CDR3 sequence (DNA): TGTGCCAGCTACAGGCCCCACATGAACACTGAAGCTTTCTTT. Translated, it gives CASYRPHMNTEAFF.

This clonotype was counted only a few times. The chain carries TRBV28 and TRBJ1-1, with D maybe TRBD1 (6 bases). The CDR3 loop spans 14 amino acids. The V gene's germline CDR1 is MDHEN and CDR2 SYDVKM. The V end was cut by 6 bases, the J end by 1 base, with 12 bases between. Here the CDR3 reads CASRPGTKNTEAFF. The DNA for the CDR3 is TGTGCCAGCAGGCCCGGGACAAAGAACACTGAAGCTTTCTTT.

The sample holds many counts of this clonotype. The chain joins TRBV7-2 to TRBJ2-5, with 7 nucleotides matching TRBD1. V shed 6 bases, J shed 5 bases, and the junction held 3 bases outside the gene matches. Looked up from germline, CDR1 is SGHTA and CDR2 is FQGNSA. The CDR3 runs 12 residues. CDR3 nucleotides: TGTGCCAGCAGGCAGGGGGTGGAGACCCAGTACTTC. This translates into CASRQGVETQYF.

The sample holds many counts of this clonotype. The V call is TRBV7-2, the J call TRBJ2-7; possible D gene TRBD2, 5 bases. Germline CDR1 reads SGHTA; CDR2 reads FQGNSA. Trimming removed 2 bases from V and 2 bases from J, with 13 bases in between. The CDR3 sequence is 15 residues long. In nucleotides, the CDR3 is TGTGCCAGCAGCTTACAGCCAGAGACTACCTACGAGCAGTACTTC. This encodes CASSLQPETTYEQYF. Based on the CDR3 plus reference TRBV7-2 and TRBJ2-7, the full variable domain is GAGVSQSPSNKVTEKGKDVELRCDPISGHTALYWYRQSLGQGLEFLIYFQGNSAPDKSGLPSDRFSAERTGGSVSTLTIQRTQQEDSAVYLCASSLQPETTYEQYFGPGTRLTVT.

The CDR3 bases are TGTGCCAGCAGCCCCTCCGGGAAACTCACCTACGAGCAGTACTTC. Amino acids: CASSPSGKLTYEQYF. The J gene is TRBJ2-7, the V gene TRBV28; the D gene is possibly TRBD2 (5 bases). Between the trimmed V and J ends, which lost 6 bases and 2 bases, there was a span of 17 bases. CDR1 is MDHEN, CDR2 SYDVKM, per germline. The CDR3 loop spans 15 amino acids.